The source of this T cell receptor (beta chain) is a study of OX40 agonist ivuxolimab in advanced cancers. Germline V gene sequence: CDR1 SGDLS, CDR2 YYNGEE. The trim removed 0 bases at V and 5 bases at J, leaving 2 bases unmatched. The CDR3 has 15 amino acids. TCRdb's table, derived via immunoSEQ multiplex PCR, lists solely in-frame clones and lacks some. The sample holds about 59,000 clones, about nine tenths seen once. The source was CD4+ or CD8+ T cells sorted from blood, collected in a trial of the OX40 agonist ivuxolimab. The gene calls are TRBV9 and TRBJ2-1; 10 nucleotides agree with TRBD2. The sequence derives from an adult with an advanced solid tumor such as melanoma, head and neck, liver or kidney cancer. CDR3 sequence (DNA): TGTGCCAGCAGCGTAGAACTAGCGGGGAACAATGAGCAGTTCTTC. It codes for CASSVELAGNNEQFF.